These 29 T cell receptor beta chains were sequenced from one sample in a study of T cell clones after liver transplantation. TCRdb keeps only in-frame clones here, not all; method: immunoSEQ multiplex PCR. The sample holds fewer than 80,000 clones, roughly 84% seen once. The starting material was CD4+ T cells from blood, obtained around 50 months after liver transplant. These receptor sequences come from a human patient who received a liver transplant. Some T cells may have originated in the graft donor.

The chain is built from TRBV28 and TRBJ2-2; 8 nucleotides agree with TRBD2. Trimming took 3 bases from V and 5 from J; bases not matched to a gene: 14. CDR3 size: 18 residues. Germline V lookup: CDR1 MDHEN, CDR2 SYDVKM. As DNA, the CDR3 is TGTGCCAGCAGTTTCCCGCGGTTTGGGGCGGGAGGAACCGGGGAGCTGTTTTTT. It yields the protein CASSFPRFGAGGTGELFF.

The CDR3 region has the DNA TGTGCCAGCTCACCGGACAGTCCCCGCAATCAGCCCCAGCATTTT. This translates into CASSPDSPRNQPQHF. The chain has TRBV18 and TRBJ1-5, with D perhaps TRBD1 (6 bases). The CDR3 length is 15 residues. V shed 3 bases and J shed 2 bases, with 11 bases lying between them. The germline V gene has CDR1 KGHSH and CDR2 LQKENI. The whole variable domain, filled in from reference TRBV18 and TRBJ1-5, reads NAGVMQNPRHLVRRRGQEARLRCSPMKGHSHVYWYRQLPEEGLKFMVYLQKENIIDESGMPKERFSAEFPKEGPSILRIQQVVRGDSAAYFCASSPDSPRNQPQHFGDGTRLSIL.

The CDR3 region has the DNA TGTGCCAGCAGCCGGCAGGCCGCAAAAGATACGCAGTATTTT. It translates to CASSRQAAKDTQYF. This sequence joins TRBV5-6 and TRBJ2-3; no definite D call. The V end was cut by 4 bases, the J end by 5 bases, with 14 bases between. CDR1 SGHDT and CDR2 YYEEEE come from the germline V gene. The CDR3 contains 14 residues.

The chain links TRBV5-5 to TRBJ1-5; D uncertain. Germline lookup yields CDR1 SGHKS and CDR2 YYEKEE (reference sequence). CDR3 length equals 15 residues. V lost 4 bases and J lost 0, with 11 bases in between. The CDR3 nucleotides read TGTGCCAGCAGCGCGACGGATTATAGCAATCAGCCCCAGCATTTT. Amino acids: CASSATDYSNQPQHF.

CDR3 sequence reads: CASSLSGHGANVLTF. In nucleotides, the CDR3 is TGTGCCAGCAGTTTATCAGGGCACGGGGCCAACGTCCTGACTTTC. The V and J genes are TRBV28 and TRBJ2-6; TRBD1 is a possible D gene (5 bases). Germline-derived CDR1 and CDR2 are MDHEN and SYDVKM. The CDR3 spans 15 residues. V gave up 1 base and J gave up 4 bases, with 8 bases separating them.

The chain joins TRBV5-1 to TRBJ1-4; D gene unclear. The CDR3 sequence is 15 residues long. Germline loops: CDR1 SGHRS, CDR2 YFSETQ. Trimming took 0 bases from V and 7 from J, leaving 13 bases between them. CDR3 protein: CASSLAFGVGEKLFF. CDR3 nucleotides: TGCGCCAGCAGCTTGGCGTTTGGCGTGGGTGAAAAACTGTTTTTT.

The chain carries TRBV30 and TRBJ2-7, with a possible D match to TRBD1 (5 bases). The CDR3 runs to 12 residues. The V end lost 3 bases, the J end lost 4 bases, and 10 bases lay between the germline ends. Germline V gives CDR1 GTSNPN, CDR2 SVGIG (reference sequence). CDR3 coding DNA: TGTGCCTGGAGCGCCCAGGGATACGAGCAGTACTTC. Translation: CAWSAQGYEQYF.

The V and J genes are TRBV7-9 and TRBJ2-3; D gene unclear. The germline V gene encodes CDR1 SEHNR and CDR2 FQNEAQ (reference sequence). CDR3 length: 13 residues. Trimming removed 4 bases at V and 4 bases at J, with 9 bases between. The CDR3 bases are TGTGCCAGCAGCTCAACTGTCCCAGATACGCAGTATTTT. Protein sequence: CASSSTVPDTQYF.

This clone was seen only a few times. J is TRBJ1-2 and V is TRBV19, with TRBD1 as a possible D gene (5 bases). The V gene lost 5 bases and the J gene lost 7 bases, with 17 bases spanning the gap. Germline V gives CDR1 LNHDA, CDR2 SQIVND (reference sequence). The CDR3 runs 14 residues. CDR3 loop: CASSSFQGIFGYTF. The CDR3 DNA follows: TGTGCCAGTAGTTCCTTCCAGGGTATCTTTGGCTACACCTTC. Full variable domain (remainder filled in from reference TRBV19 and TRBJ1-2): DGGITQSPKYLFRKEGQNVTLSCEQNLNHDAMYWYRQDPGQGLRLIYYSQIVNDFQKGDIAEGYSVSREKKESFPLTVTSAQKNPTAFYLCASSSFQGIFGYTFGSGTRLTVV.

The count of this clone is one. This chain joins TRBV18 and TRBJ2-4; D call uncertain. Looked up from germline, CDR1 is KGHSH and CDR2 is LQKENI. The CDR3 has 14 amino acids. V gave up 4 bases and J gave up 0 bases, with 7 bases separating them. The CDR3, as DNA: TGTGCCAGCTCACAAATCAGAGCCAAAAACATTCAGTACTTC. Translated: CASSQIRAKNIQYF.

This clone has only one observation. The rearrangement uses TRBV7-9 and TRBJ2-7, with no clear D. The CDR3 loop spans 13 amino acids. Germline CDR1 is SEHNR and CDR2 is FQNEAQ (reference sequence). V was clipped by 5 bases and J by 4 bases, with 12 bases between them. The CDR3 DNA reads as TGTGCCAGCAGCCCACGGACGGATTACGAGCAGTACTTC. Its translation is CASSPRTDYEQYF.

About this clone: The same CDR3 can be traced to other DNA sequences in this sample. The V call is TRBV6-5, the J call TRBJ1-1; D gene unclear. Germline CDR1 MNHEY, CDR2 SVGAGI. The CDR3 sequence is 13 residues long. The V end lost 3 bases, the J end lost 5 bases, and 10 bases lay between the germline ends. This CDR3 is CASSYRGGTEAFF. In DNA form, the CDR3 reads TGTGCCAGCAGTTATCGGGGAGGGACTGAAGCTTTCTTT.

J is TRBJ2-5 and V is TRBV6-5; D unresolved. V lost 8 bases, J lost 2 bases, and 6 bases lay in between. Germline loops: CDR1 MNHEY, CDR2 SVGAGI. The CDR3 runs 11 residues. CDR3 DNA: TGTGCCAGCGGAAAACAAGAGACCCAGTACTTC. Translated: CASGKQETQYF.

This clone appeared a single time. A junction end diverges from the germline sequence, so it may reflect a read error. The chain combines TRBV5-6 with TRBJ2-5, with 7 positions matching TRBD1. This CDR3 region has 14 residues. Germline V gene data show CDR1 as SGHDT and CDR2 as YYEEEE. In DNA form, the CDR3 reads TGTGCCAGCAGCGCTCCGGGACAGTCAGAGGCCCAGTACTTC. Its translation is CASSAPGQSEAQYF.

The chain has TRBV7-2 and TRBJ2-3; D gene ambiguous. The CDR3 contains 13 residues. V was pared by 5 bases and J by 6 bases, with 12 bases between. Germline V gene data show CDR1 as SGHTA and CDR2 as FQGNSA. The CDR3 region is CASSPIIRDTQYF. In nucleotides, the CDR3 is TGTGCCAGCAGCCCGATAATCAGGGATACGCAGTATTTT.

The gene calls are TRBV7-9 and TRBJ1-4; 9 bases agree with TRBD1. Trimming at V came to 4 bases and at J to 4 bases, leaving 4 bases not matched to a gene. This CDR3 is 15 amino acids long. Looked up from germline, CDR1 is SEHNR and CDR2 is FQNEAQ (reference sequence). CDR3 coding DNA: TGTGCCAGCAGCTACGGACAGGGGAGTAATGAAAAACTGTTTTTT. This encodes CASSYGQGSNEKLFF.

The chain uses TRBV11-2 and TRBJ2-3; D ambiguous. V lost 2 bases and J 0 bases, leaving 6 bases between the germline ends. Germline assignment: CDR1 SGHAT and CDR2 FQNNGV. The CDR3 consists of 14 residues. The CDR3 sequence is CASSLRQSTDTQYF. The CDR3 DNA reads as TGTGCCAGCAGCTTACGTCAGAGCACAGATACGCAGTATTTT. Together with reference TRBV11-2 and TRBJ2-3, the CDR3 gives the full variable domain: EAGVAQSPRYKIIEKRQSVAFWCNPISGHATLYWYQQILGQGPKLLIQFQNNGVVDDSQLPKDRFSAERLKGVDSTLKIQPAKLEDSAVYLCASSLRQSTDTQYFGPGTRLTVL.

The chain uses TRBV7-2 and TRBJ2-1, with 10 nucleotides matching TRBD1. The CDR3 covers 15 residues. V trimming: 3 bases; J trimming: 7 bases; junction bases outside the gene matches: 6. Germline-derived CDR1 and CDR2 are SGHTA and FQGNSA. The CDR3 DNA reads as TGTGCCAGCAGCTTGTCCCGGGACAGGGGAAATGAGCAGTTCTTC. Residues: CASSLSRDRGNEQFF.

J is TRBJ2-1 and V is TRBV7-3; TRBD2 matches at 10 bases. From germline, CDR1 is SGHTA and CDR2 FQGTGA. The trim removed 5 bases at V and 8 bases at J, leaving 9 bases unmatched. CDR3 size: 15 residues. This CDR3 is CASSAAGGPDYEQFF. CDR3 coding DNA: TGTGCCAGCAGCGCAGCGGGAGGGCCCGACTATGAGCAGTTCTTC. Full variable domain (rest looked up from reference TRBV7-3 and TRBJ2-1): GAGVSQTPSNKVTEKGKYVELRCDPISGHTALYWYRQSLGQGPEFLIYFQGTGAADDSGLPNDRFFAVRPEGSVSTLKIQRTERGDSAVYLCASSAAGGPDYEQFFGPGTRLTVL.

The genes are TRBV11-2 and TRBJ2-7; TRBD1 aligns across 9 bases. Germline trimming cut 1 base from V and 7 bases from J; bases unmatched to any gene: 11. CDR1 and CDR2 (germline): SGHAT, FQNNGV. The CDR3 covers 16 residues. This CDR3 is CASSLVSTGGLGEQYF. CDR3 bases: TGTGCCAGCAGCTTAGTTAGTACAGGGGGCTTGGGTGAGCAGTACTTC.

The table lists this clone with a count of one. V gene TRBV7-7 combines with J gene TRBJ2-5, with D perhaps matching TRBD2 (5 bases). This CDR3 has 15 residues. Germline V gives CDR1 SSHAT, CDR2 FNYEAQ (reference sequence). V gave up 5 bases and J gave up 5 bases, with 18 bases separating them. In DNA form, the CDR3 reads TGTGCCAGCAGCACAACCTTCGGGGTTACCGAGACCCAGTACTTC. Amino acid sequence: CASSTTFGVTETQYF.

The chain employs TRBV6-1 and TRBJ2-7; TRBD2 is a possible D gene (7 bases). This CDR3 comprises 11 residues. Trimming took 4 bases from V and 9 from J, leaving 10 bases between them. Germline CDR1 reads MNHNS; CDR2 reads SASEGT. The CDR3 reads CASSGGGPQYF. CDR3 bases: TGTGCCAGCAGTGGGGGGGGGCCGCAGTACTTC.

This chain links TRBV9 with TRBJ1-3; D remains unclear. The CDR3 covers 16 residues. Germline V CDR1 and CDR2: SGDLS, YYNGEE. Trimming took 0 bases from V and 2 from J, leaving 12 bases between them. The CDR3 nucleotides are TGTGCCAGCAGCGTAGGAGAGTATGTGGCTGGAAACACCATATATTTT. Translated: CASSVGEYVAGNTIYF.

V and J are TRBV19 and TRBJ1-2, with D maybe TRBD1 (5 bases). Germline lookup yields CDR1 LNHDA and CDR2 SQIVND (reference sequence). The CDR3 covers 13 residues. V was trimmed by 7 bases and J by 3 bases, leaving 12 bases between them. The CDR3 protein is CASTERGDYGYTF. The CDR3 DNA follows: TGTGCCAGTACCGAAAGGGGTGACTATGGCTACACCTTC.

The rearrangement uses TRBV2 and TRBJ2-5; TRBD1 aligns across 7 bases. This CDR3 contains 13 residues. Losses at the gene ends were 6 bases for V and 3 bases for J; bases not matched to a gene: 4. The germline gives CDR1 SNHLY, CDR2 FYNNEI. In DNA form, the CDR3 reads TGTGCCAGCAGCCGGGACAGAAAAGAGACCCAGTACTTC. This translates into CASSRDRKETQYF.

The V and J genes are TRBV7-9 and TRBJ2-1, with D unclear. The CDR3 spans 11 residues. CDR1 is SEHNR and CDR2 is FQNEAQ in the germline V gene (reference sequence). V shed 5 bases and J shed 6 bases, with 5 bases lying between them. The DNA for the CDR3 is TGTGCCAGCAGCGAACTCAATGAGCAGTTCTTC. This encodes CASSELNEQFF.

V usage is TRBV14 and J usage is TRBJ2-5, with a possible D match to TRBD2 (5 bases). The length of the CDR3 is 15 residues. V was pared by 4 bases and J by 0 bases, with 12 bases between. CDR1 SGHDN and CDR2 FVKESK come from the germline V gene. The CDR3 is CASSRFQDYQETQYF. The CDR3 DNA follows: TGTGCCAGCAGCCGTTTCCAGGACTACCAAGAGACCCAGTACTTC. Drawing the rest from reference TRBV14 and TRBJ2-5, the complete variable domain is EAGVTQFPSHSVIEKGQTVTLRCDPISGHDNLYWYRRVMGKEIKFLLHFVKESKQDESGMPNNRFLAERTGGTYSTLKVQPAELEDSGVYFCASSRFQDYQETQYFGPGTRLLVL.

The chain employs TRBV15 and TRBJ2-1; D gene ambiguous. The V gene lost 0 bases and the J gene lost 8 bases, with 14 bases spanning the gap. The CDR3 covers 15 residues. Germline lookup yields CDR1 LNHNV and CDR2 YYDKDF (reference sequence). Here the CDR3 reads CATSRDAQGRDEQFF. CDR3 DNA sequence: TGTGCCACCAGCAGAGATGCCCAAGGTCGCGATGAGCAGTTCTTC.

This clone was detected a few times. The chain links TRBV27 to TRBJ1-2, with D possibly being TRBD1 (6 bases). CDR3 size: 12 residues. Deletions cut 9 bases from V and 8 bases from J, with 16 bases between. The germline V gene has CDR1 MNHEY and CDR2 SMNVEV (reference sequence). The CDR3: CARGGGLSGYTF. As DNA, the CDR3 is TGTGCCAGAGGGGGAGGGCTGAGCGGCTACACCTTC.